The clone carrying this T cell receptor (beta chain) was observed at least ten times. TCRdb recomputed clones from the PCR reads via MiXCR. In the table there are approximately 35,000 clones, around 23% of which are singletons. All patients were treatment-naive before thyroid surgery. Germline V gene data show CDR1 as MNHNS and CDR2 as SASEGT. The V end lost 10 bases, the J end lost 4 bases, and 14 bases lay between the germline ends. The CDR3 runs to 13 residues. This sample is part of a study of metastatic and nonmetastatic thyroid tumors. At the level of the study: The study looked at repertoires side by side in blood and in tumor or nodule tissue from malignant and benign thyroid patients.

The receptor was derived from a male donor with papillary thyroid cancer or a benign thyroid nodule (not recorded which). Some clones in this sample may be carry-over from other donors' samples. V is TRBV6-1 and J is TRBJ2-1, with D perhaps matching TRBD2 (6 bases). Sequencing was carried out using tumor tissue. CDR3 sequence: CATRGSGYNEQFF. CDR3 in DNA: TGTGCCACTAGGGGTAGCGGTTACAATGAGCAGTTCTTC.